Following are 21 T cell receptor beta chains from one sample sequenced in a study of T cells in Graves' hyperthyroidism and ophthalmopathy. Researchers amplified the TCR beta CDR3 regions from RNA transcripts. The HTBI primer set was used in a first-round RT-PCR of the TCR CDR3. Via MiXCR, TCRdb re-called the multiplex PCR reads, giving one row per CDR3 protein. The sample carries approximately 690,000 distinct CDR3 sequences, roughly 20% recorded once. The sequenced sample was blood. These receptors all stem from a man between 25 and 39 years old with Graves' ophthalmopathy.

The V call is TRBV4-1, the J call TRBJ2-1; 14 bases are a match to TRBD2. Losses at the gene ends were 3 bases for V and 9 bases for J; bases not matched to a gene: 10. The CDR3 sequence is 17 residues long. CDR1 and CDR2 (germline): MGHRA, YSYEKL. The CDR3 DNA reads TGCGCCAGCAGCCAGGAGGGACTAGCGGGAGCTTTGCCTGAGCAGTTCTTC. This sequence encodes CASSQEGLAGALPEQFF.

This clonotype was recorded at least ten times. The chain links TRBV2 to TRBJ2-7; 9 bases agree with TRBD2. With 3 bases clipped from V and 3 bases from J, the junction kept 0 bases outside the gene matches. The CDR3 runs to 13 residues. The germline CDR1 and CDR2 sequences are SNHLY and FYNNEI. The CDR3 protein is CASSEREGYEQYF. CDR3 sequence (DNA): TGTGCCAGCAGTGAGCGGGAGGGCTACGAGCAGTACTTC.

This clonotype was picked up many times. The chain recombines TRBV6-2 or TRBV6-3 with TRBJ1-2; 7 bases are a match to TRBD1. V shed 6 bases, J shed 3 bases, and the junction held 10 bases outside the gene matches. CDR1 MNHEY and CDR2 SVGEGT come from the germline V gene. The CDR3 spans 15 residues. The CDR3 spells CASRTGTAGDYGYTF. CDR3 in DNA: TGTGCCAGCAGAACCGGGACAGCGGGTGACTATGGCTACACCTTC.

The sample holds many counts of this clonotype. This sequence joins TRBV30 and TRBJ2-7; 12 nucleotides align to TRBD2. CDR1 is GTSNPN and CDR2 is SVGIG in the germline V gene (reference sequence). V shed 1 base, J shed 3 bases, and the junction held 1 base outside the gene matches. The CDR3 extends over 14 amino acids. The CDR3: CAWSGTSGIYEQYF. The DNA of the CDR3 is TGTGCCTGGAGTGGGACTAGCGGGATCTACGAGCAGTACTTC.

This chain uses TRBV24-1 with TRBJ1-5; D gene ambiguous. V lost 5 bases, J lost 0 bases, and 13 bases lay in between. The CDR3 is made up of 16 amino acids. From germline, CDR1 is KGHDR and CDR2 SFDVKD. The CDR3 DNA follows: TGTGCCACCAGTGGTTCGATGGGGAATAGCAATCAGCCCCAGCATTTT. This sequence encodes CATSGSMGNSNQPQHF.

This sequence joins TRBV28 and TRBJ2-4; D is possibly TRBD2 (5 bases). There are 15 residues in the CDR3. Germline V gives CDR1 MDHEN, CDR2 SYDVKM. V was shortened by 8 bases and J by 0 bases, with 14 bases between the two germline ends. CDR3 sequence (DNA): TGTGCCAGCGGGAGCAGTTTCTTAGCCAAAAACATTCAGTACTTC. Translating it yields CASGSSFLAKNIQYF.

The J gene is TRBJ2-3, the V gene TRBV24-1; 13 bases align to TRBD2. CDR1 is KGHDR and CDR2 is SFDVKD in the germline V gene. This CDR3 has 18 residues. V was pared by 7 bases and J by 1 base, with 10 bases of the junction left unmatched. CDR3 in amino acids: CATSFPGLAGYGTDTQYF. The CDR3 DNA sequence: TGTGCCACCAGCTTCCCGGGACTAGCGGGATATGGCACAGATACGCAGTATTTT.

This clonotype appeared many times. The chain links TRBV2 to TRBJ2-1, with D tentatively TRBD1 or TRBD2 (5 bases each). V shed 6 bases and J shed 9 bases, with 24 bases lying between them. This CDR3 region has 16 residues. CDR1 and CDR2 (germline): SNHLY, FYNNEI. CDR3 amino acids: CASSAGRKGENGEQFF. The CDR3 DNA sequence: TGTGCCAGCAGCGCGGGCCGAAAAGGGGAGAACGGTGAGCAGTTCTTC. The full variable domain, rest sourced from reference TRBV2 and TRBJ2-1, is EPEVTQTPSHQVTQMGQEVILRCVPISNHLYFYWYRQILGQKVEFLVSFYNNEISEKSEIFDDQFSVERPDGSNFTLKIRSTKLEDSAMYFCASSAGRKGENGEQFFGPGTRLTVL.

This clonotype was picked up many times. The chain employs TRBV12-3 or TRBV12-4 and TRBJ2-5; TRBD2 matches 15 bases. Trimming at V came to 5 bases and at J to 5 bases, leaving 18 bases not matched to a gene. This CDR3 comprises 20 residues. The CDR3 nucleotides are TGTGCCAGCAGTACCGCTACCGGGACTAGCGGGAGGTCAGCAAAGGAGACCCAGTACTTC. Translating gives CASSTATGTSGRSAKETQYF.

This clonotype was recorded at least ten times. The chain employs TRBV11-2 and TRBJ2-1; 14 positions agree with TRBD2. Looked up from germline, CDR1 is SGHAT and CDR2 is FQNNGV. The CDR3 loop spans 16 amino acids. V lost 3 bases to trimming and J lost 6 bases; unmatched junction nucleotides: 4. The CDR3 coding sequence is TGTGCCAGCAGCTTGACTAGCGGGAGGGCCGGCAATGAGCAGTTCTTC. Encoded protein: CASSLTSGRAGNEQFF.

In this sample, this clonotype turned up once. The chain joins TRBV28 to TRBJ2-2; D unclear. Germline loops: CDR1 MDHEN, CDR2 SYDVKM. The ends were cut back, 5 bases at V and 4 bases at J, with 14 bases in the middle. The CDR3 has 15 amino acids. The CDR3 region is CASSPPHGGTGELFF. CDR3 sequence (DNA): TGTGCCAGCAGTCCCCCTCACGGTGGCACCGGGGAGCTGTTTTTT.

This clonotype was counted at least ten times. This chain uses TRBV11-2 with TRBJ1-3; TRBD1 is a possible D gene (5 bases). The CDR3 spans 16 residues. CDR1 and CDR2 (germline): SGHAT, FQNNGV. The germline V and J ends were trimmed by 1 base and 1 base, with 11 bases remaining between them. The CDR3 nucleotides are TGTGCCAGCAGCTTAGGAGACAGTTATTCTGGAAACACCATATATTTT. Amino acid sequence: CASSLGDSYSGNTIYF. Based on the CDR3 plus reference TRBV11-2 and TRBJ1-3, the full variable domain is EAGVAQSPRYKIIEKRQSVAFWCNPISGHATLYWYQQILGQGPKLLIQFQNNGVVDDSQLPKDRFSAERLKGVDSTLKIQPAKLEDSAVYLCASSLGDSYSGNTIYFGEGSWLTVV.

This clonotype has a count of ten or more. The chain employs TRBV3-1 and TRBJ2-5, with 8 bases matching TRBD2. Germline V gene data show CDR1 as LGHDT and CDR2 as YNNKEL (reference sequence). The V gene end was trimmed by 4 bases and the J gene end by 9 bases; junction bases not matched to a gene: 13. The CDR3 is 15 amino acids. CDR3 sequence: CASSPPGGVLGSQYF. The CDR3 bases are TGTGCCAGCAGCCCTCCGGGGGGGGTGTTAGGGTCCCAGTACTTC.

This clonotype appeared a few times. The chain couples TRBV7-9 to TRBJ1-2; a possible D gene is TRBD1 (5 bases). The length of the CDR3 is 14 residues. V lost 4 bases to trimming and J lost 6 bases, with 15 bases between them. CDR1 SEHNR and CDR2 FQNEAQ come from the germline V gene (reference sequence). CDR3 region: CASSSEASGHGYTF. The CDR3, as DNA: TGTGCCAGCAGCTCGGAGGCTTCGGGGCATGGCTACACCTTC.

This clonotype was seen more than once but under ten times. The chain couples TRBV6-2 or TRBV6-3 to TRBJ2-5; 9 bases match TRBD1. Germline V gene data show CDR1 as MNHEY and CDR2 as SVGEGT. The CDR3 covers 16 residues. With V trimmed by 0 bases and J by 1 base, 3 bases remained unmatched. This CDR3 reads CASSYSTGGGQETQYF. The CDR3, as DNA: TGTGCCAGCAGTTACTCGACAGGGGGGGGCCAAGAGACCCAGTACTTC.

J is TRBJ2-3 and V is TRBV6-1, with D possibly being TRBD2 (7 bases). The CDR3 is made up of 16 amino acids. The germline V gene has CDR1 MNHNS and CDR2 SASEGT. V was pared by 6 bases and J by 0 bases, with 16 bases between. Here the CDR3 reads CASSLGGAGSTDTQYF. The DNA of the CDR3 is TGTGCCAGCAGCCTAGGGGGGGCTGGTAGCACAGATACGCAGTATTTT.

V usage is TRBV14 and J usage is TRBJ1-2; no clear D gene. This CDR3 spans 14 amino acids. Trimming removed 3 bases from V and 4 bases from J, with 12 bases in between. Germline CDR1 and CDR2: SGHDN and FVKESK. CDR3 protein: CASSQGPGRYGYTF. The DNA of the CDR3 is TGTGCCAGCAGCCAGGGCCCCGGGCGCTATGGCTACACCTTC.

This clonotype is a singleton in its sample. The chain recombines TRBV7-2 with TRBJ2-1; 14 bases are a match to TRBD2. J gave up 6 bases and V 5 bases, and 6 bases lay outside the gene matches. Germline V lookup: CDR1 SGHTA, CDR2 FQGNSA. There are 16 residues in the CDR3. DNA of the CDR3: TGTGCCAGCAGCCCCCAGGGACTAGCGGGAGCCAATGAGCAGTTCTTC. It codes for CASSPQGLAGANEQFF.

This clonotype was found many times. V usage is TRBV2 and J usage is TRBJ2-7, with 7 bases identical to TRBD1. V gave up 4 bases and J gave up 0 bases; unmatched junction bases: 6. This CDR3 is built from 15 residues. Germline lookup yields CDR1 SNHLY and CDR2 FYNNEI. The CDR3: CASSALRDSSYEQYF. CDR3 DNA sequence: TGTGCCAGCAGTGCCTTGAGGGACAGCTCCTACGAGCAGTACTTC.

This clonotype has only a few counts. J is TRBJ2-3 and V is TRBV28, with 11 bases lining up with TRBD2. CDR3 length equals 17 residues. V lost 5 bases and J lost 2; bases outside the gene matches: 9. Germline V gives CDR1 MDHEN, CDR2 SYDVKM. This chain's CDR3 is CASSPPGLAGLTDTQYF. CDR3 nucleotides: TGTGCCAGCAGTCCGCCAGGACTAGCGGGCCTCACAGATACGCAGTATTTT. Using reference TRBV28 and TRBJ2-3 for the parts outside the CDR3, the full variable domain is DVKVTQSSRYLVKRTGEKVFLECVQDMDHENMFWYRQDPGLGLRLIYFSYDVKMKEKGDIPEGYSVSREKKERFSLILESASTNQTSMYLCASSPPGLAGLTDTQYFGPGTRLTVL.

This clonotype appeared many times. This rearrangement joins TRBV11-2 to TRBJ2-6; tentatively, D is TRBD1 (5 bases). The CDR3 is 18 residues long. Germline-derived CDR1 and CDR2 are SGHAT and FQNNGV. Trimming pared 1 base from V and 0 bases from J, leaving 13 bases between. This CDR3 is CASSLAPGRSSGANVLTF. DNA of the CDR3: TGTGCCAGCAGCTTAGCTCCAGGGCGAAGCTCTGGGGCCAACGTCCTGACTTTC.